This T cell receptor (beta chain) was found in a study of pediatric ulcerative colitis. Broader study findings: Compared with controls, ulcerative colitis showed greater blood-rectum clone sharing.

Produced via immunoSEQ multiplex PCR; TCRdb's table is partial and in-frame only. In the table there are tens of thousands of clones, less than 80% of which are singletons. Of note for this clone: What it binds is not known.

The CDR3 length is 16 residues. The germline V gene encodes CDR1 MNHNS and CDR2 SASEGT. Germline trimming cut 4 bases from V and 6 bases from J; bases unmatched to any gene: 11. The rectum was sampled with one to two pinch biopsies at colonoscopy. Sequenced input: gut tissue. This sequence was found in a boy younger than 18 with moderate ulcerative colitis. V is TRBV6-1 and J is TRBJ2-3; 9 bases are a match to TRBD1. The CDR3 reads CASSVGPGQGIDTQYF. The CDR3 DNA is TGTGCCAGCAGTGTAGGACCGGGACAGGGAATCGATACGCAGTATTTT.